Sequencing of this T cell receptor (beta chain) was carried out in a study of T cells in Graves' hyperthyroidism and ophthalmopathy. About the study: The authors collected peripheral blood at initial diagnosis, before any treatment.

TCR beta CDR3 region amplification was performed from RNA transcripts. HTBI primers were used for first-round RT-PCR of the TCR CDR3. One entry per CDR3 protein, called by TCRdb with MiXCR from the multiplex PCR reads. Here the sample spans more than 95,000 distinct CDR3 sequences, around 50% being singletons. This clonotype was seen a handful of times. Sample: blood. This TCR derives from a middle-aged man with Graves' hyperthyroidism.

The CDR3 sequence: CASSPSPLAKNIQYF. CDR3 nucleotides: TGCGCCAGCAGCCCCAGCCCTTTAGCCAAAAACATTCAGTACTTC. The rearrangement uses TRBV5-1 and TRBJ2-4; D remains ambiguous. The CDR3 runs to 15 residues. From germline, CDR1 is SGHRS and CDR2 YFSETQ. V was shortened by 4 bases and J by 0 bases, with 11 bases between the two germline ends.